These 10 T cell receptor beta chains came from one sample sequenced in a study of tissue T cells after allogeneic stem cell transplantation. Assay used: immunoSEQ multiplex PCR; TCRdb lists only in-frame clones, some missing. Here the sample spans thousands of clones, roughly three fifths being singletons. This specimen consisted of tissue from the jejunum, obtained at autopsy. The receptors derive from a male donor older than 55 with lung cancer.

The chain combines TRBV18 with TRBJ2-1, with D hard to call. Germline assignment: CDR1 KGHSH and CDR2 LQKENI. The CDR3 is 14 amino acids. The V end was cut by 3 bases, the J end by 0 bases, with 6 bases between. CDR3 DNA: TGTGCCAGCTCACCCCTGAGCTCCTACAATGAGCAGTTCTTC. Protein sequence: CASSPLSSYNEQFF.

The chain employs TRBV13 and TRBJ2-1, with 10 positions matching TRBD2. Germline loops: CDR1 PRHDT, CDR2 FYEKMQ (reference sequence). The CDR3 has 15 amino acids. Trimming took 4 bases from V and 3 from J; bases not matched to a gene: 3. CDR3 amino acids: CASSSGTSVYNEQFF. The CDR3 DNA sequence: TGTGCCAGCAGCTCCGGGACTAGCGTCTACAATGAGCAGTTCTTC.

This clone was counted between two and nine times. The chain recombines TRBV18 with TRBJ2-7, with 9 bases fitting TRBD1. From germline, CDR1 is KGHSH and CDR2 LQKENI. Germline trimming cut 2 bases from V and 6 bases from J; bases unmatched to any gene: 5. The CDR3 extends over 14 amino acids. The chain's CDR3 is CASSPGTGSLEQYF. In nucleotides, the CDR3 is TGTGCCAGCTCACCAGGGACAGGGTCGCTCGAGCAGTACTTC.

CDR3 DNA sequence: TGTGCCAGCTCACCATTGAATACAGATACGCAGTATTTT. This sequence encodes CASSPLNTDTQYF. The chain recombines TRBV18 with TRBJ2-3; the D is unclear. From germline, CDR1 is KGHSH and CDR2 LQKENI. V was clipped by 2 bases and J by 3 bases, with 6 bases between them. The CDR3 runs to 13 residues.

This rearrangement joins TRBV14 to TRBJ2-7; TRBD2 agrees at 10 bases. Germline V gives CDR1 SGHDN, CDR2 FVKESK. The CDR3 is 19 residues long. After removal of 0 bases from V and 4 bases from J, the junction contained 15 bases not matched to a gene. The DNA for the CDR3 is TGTGCCAGCAGCCAAGATCCAGCACTAGCGGGACTTTCTGGGTACGAGCAGTACTTC. Its translation is CASSQDPALAGLSGYEQYF.

By sample share, this clone is medium-sized (0.01 to 0.1%). The rearrangement joins TRBV28 to TRBJ1-1; D not certain. V was pared by 2 bases and J by 1 base, with 14 bases between. The CDR3 loop spans 16 amino acids. Germline V gives CDR1 MDHEN, CDR2 SYDVKM. For the CDR3, the DNA is TGTGCCAGCAGTTTAGGGGTCGGGAGGGCGAACACTGAAGCTTTCTTT. Its translation is CASSLGVGRANTEAFF.

The DNA of the CDR3 is TGCGCCAGCAGCCAAGATCGGCCAGGGAACACCGGGGAGCTGTTTTTT. Residues: CASSQDRPGNTGELFF. The chain carries TRBV4-3 and TRBJ2-2; no reliable D call. The V gene's germline CDR1 is LGHNA and CDR2 YSLEER. Trimming stripped 0 bases from V and 1 base from J, with 9 bases between. The CDR3 loop spans 16 amino acids.

This chain joins TRBV5-8 and TRBJ1-1; D is uncertain. V was cut by 4 bases and J by 1 base, with 11 bases left in between. From germline, CDR1 is SGHTS and CDR2 YDEGEE. The CDR3 loop spans 14 amino acids. The CDR3: CASSRGRRNTEAFF. The CDR3 coding sequence is TGTGCCAGCAGCCGGGGTCGGAGGAACACTGAAGCTTTCTTT.

The chain couples TRBV11-2 to TRBJ1-6; weak D call: TRBD1 (5 bases). CDR3 length: 15 residues. Trimming took 0 bases from V and 10 from J, leaving 13 bases between them. Germline CDR1 SGHAT, CDR2 FQNNGV. CDR3 sequence reads: CASSLDGGGGSPLHF. The CDR3 region has the DNA TGTGCCAGCAGCTTAGACGGGGGAGGAGGATCACCCCTCCACTTT.

The rearrangement joins TRBV5-1 to TRBJ2-1, with D tentatively TRBD1 (7 bases). The CDR3 spans 16 residues. The V gene lost 2 bases and the J gene lost 0 bases, with 12 bases spanning the gap. From germline, CDR1 is SGHRS and CDR2 YFSETQ. The CDR3 nucleotides are TGCGCCAGCAGCTTTGGAGGGGGCAGCTCCTACAATGAGCAGTTCTTC. Protein: CASSFGGGSSYNEQFF.